The 6 T cell receptor beta chains below come from one sample, sequenced in a study of long-term antiretroviral therapy in people with HIV. Survey-level resolution applied to immunoSEQ assay v3.0. Assay: immunoSEQ multiplex PCR; the TCRdb copy retains only in-frame clones and omits some. Here the sample spans fewer than 35,000 clones, under 85% being singletons. This specimen was unsorted PBMCs, taken 3 years after starting antiretroviral therapy. Every receptor here comes from a man aged 35 to 55 with HIV.

This chain links TRBV13 with TRBJ2-1, with 11 bases identical to TRBD2. The germline V gene encodes CDR1 PRHDT and CDR2 FYEKMQ (reference sequence). This CDR3 has 16 amino acids. J lost 4 bases, V lost 5 bases, and 7 bases had no gene match. CDR3 amino acids: CASSPLTSGIYNEQFF. In DNA, the CDR3 is TGTGCCAGCAGCCCCCTGACTAGCGGGATTTACAATGAGCAGTTCTTC.

This clone was counted once. The chain uses TRBV5-1 and TRBJ2-1; D is perhaps TRBD2 (5 bases). Germline-derived CDR1 and CDR2 are SGHRS and YFSETQ. Trimming shortened V by 3 bases and J by 0 bases, and 16 bases separated the two germline ends. This CDR3 has 17 residues. CDR3 loop: CASSYLPAESSYNEQFF. CDR3 in DNA: TGCGCCAGCAGCTATCTACCAGCGGAGAGCTCCTACAATGAGCAGTTCTTC.

V is TRBV19 and J is TRBJ1-1; maybe TRBD1 (6 bases). From germline, CDR1 is LNHDA and CDR2 SQIVND (reference sequence). This CDR3 is 15 amino acids long. Trimming left V 4 bases short and J 0 bases short, with 12 bases between. The CDR3 DNA follows: TGTGCCAGTAGTAGCACAGGGTCCATGAACACTGAAGCTTTCTTT. This encodes CASSSTGSMNTEAFF.

DNA for the CDR3: TGTGCCAGCAGCTCCTCCGGGACCGGATACAATGAGCAGTTCTTC. Translated: CASSSSGTGYNEQFF. This sequence joins TRBV11-3 and TRBJ2-1; D tentatively fits TRBD1 or TRBD2 (5 bases each). Germline V gene lookup returns CDR1 SGHNT and CDR2 YENEEA. This CDR3 comprises 15 residues. The V gene lost 4 bases and the J gene lost 4 bases, with 14 bases spanning the gap.

In its sample, this clone was seen once. The rearrangement joins TRBV2 to TRBJ1-2; 9 bases map to TRBD1. Unmatched junction bases numbered 10, after V lost 7 bases and J lost 4 bases. This CDR3 is built from 15 residues. The germline V gene has CDR1 SNHLY and CDR2 FYNNEI. The CDR3 nucleotides are TGTGCCAGCACTCCCACAGGGGGCGCGGGCTATGGCTACACCTTC. This gives the protein CASTPTGGAGYGYTF.

V gene TRBV28 combines with J gene TRBJ2-7; 7 bases line up with TRBD1. Trimming at V came to 10 bases and at J to 6 bases, leaving 9 bases not matched to a gene. Germline CDR1 and CDR2: MDHEN and SYDVKM. This CDR3 contains 12 residues. The CDR3 DNA sequence: TGTGCCACAGTCAGGGGGTTAGGCGAGCAGTACTTC. It codes for CATVRGLGEQYF.